The present TCR beta chain was sequenced within a study of OX40 agonist ivuxolimab in advanced cancers. Looking at the study overall: Patients were infused with ivuxolimab every 2 weeks at 0.01 to 10 mg/kg. Dose-escalation patients had hepatocellular carcinoma, melanoma, renal cell or head and neck cancer. Findings and caveats of the study: Among T cells, CD8+ cells averaged more expanded clones than CD4+ cells.

With regard to this clone: Its antigen is unidentified.

Germline V lookup: CDR1 MNHEY, CDR2 SVGAGI. CDR3 length: 13 amino acids. V gave up 5 bases and J gave up 3 bases, with 10 bases separating them. The method was immunoSEQ multiplex PCR; TCRdb's version includes in-frame clones alone and lacks a portion of them. The sample includes around 99,000 clones, roughly 89% of them seen just once. The sequence came from an adult with an advanced solid tumor such as melanoma, head and neck, liver or kidney cancer. V and J are TRBV6-5 and TRBJ1-1; TRBD1 is a possible D gene (6 bases). The source was CD4+ or CD8+ T cells sorted from blood, collected in a trial of the OX40 agonist ivuxolimab. CDR3 DNA sequence: TGTGCCAGCAGTAGGGGGTCGGACACTGAAGCTTTCTTT. Amino acids: CASSRGSDTEAFF.